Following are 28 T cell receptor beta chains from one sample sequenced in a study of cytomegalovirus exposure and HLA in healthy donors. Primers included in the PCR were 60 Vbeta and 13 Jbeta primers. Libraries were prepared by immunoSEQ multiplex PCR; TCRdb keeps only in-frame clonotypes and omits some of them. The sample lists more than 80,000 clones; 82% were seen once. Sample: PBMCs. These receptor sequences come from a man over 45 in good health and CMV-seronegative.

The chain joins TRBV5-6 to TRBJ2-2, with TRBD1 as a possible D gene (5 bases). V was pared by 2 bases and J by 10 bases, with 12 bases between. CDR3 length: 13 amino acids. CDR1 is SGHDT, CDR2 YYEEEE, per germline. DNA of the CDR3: TGTGCCAGCAGCTTAGGGGCCAGGGTGGAGCTGTTTTTT. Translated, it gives CASSLGARVELFF.

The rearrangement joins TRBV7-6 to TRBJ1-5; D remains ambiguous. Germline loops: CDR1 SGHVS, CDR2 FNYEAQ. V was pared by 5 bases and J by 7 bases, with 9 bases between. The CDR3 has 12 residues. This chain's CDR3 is CASSPPGQPQHF. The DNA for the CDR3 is TGTGCCAGCAGCCCGCCGGGGCAGCCCCAGCATTTT.

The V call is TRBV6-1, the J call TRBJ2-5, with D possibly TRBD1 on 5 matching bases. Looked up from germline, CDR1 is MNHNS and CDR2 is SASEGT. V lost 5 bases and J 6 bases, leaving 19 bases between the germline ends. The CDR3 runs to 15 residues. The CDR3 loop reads CASSPQVGVEQTQYF. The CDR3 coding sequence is TGTGCCAGCAGTCCCCAAGTAGGGGTTGAGCAGACCCAGTACTTC.

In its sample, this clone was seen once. The CDR3 region has the DNA TGTGCCAGCAGCTTAAGGTGGGAGGTTGGGAATGAGCAGTTCTTC. Translation: CASSLRWEVGNEQFF. The chain recombines TRBV7-8 with TRBJ2-1; possibly TRBD2 for D (6 bases). Germline assignment: CDR1 SGHVS and CDR2 FQNEAQ. V was cut by 2 bases and J by 7 bases, with 15 bases left in between. CDR3 size: 15 residues.

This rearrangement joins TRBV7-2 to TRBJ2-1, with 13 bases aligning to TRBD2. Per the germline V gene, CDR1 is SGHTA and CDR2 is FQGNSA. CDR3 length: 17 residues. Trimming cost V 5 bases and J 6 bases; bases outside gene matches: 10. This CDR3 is CASSAGLAGAQGNEQFF. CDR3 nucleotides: TGTGCCAGCAGCGCCGGACTAGCGGGGGCCCAAGGCAATGAGCAGTTCTTC.

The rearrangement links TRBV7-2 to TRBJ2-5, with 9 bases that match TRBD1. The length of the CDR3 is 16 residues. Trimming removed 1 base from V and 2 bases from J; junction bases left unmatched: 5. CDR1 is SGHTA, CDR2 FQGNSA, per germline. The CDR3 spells CASSLGPGQGQETQYF. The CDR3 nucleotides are TGTGCCAGCAGCTTAGGCCCGGGACAGGGACAAGAGACCCAGTACTTC.

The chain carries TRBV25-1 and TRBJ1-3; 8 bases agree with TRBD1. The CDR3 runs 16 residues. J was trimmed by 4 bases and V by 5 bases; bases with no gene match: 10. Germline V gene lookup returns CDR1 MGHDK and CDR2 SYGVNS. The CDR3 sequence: CASSPRTGMFGNTIYF. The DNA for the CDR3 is TGTGCCAGCAGTCCTAGGACAGGGATGTTCGGAAACACCATATATTTT.

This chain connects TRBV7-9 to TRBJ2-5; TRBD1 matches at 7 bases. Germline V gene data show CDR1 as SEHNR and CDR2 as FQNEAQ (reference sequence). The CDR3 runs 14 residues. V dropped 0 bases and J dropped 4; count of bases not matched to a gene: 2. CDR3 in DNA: TGTGCCAGCAGCTTAGCACAGGGGTCAGAGACCCAGTACTTC. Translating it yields CASSLAQGSETQYF.

CDR3 nucleotides: TGTGCCAGCAGTGCCGGGGGACAGGCGTTAAACTATGGCTACACCTTC. It specifies CASSAGGQALNYGYTF. The chain combines TRBV2 with TRBJ1-2; 8 nucleotides align to TRBD1. The CDR3 is 16 amino acids. V lost 4 bases to trimming and J lost 2 bases; unmatched junction nucleotides: 9. CDR1 SNHLY and CDR2 FYNNEI come from the germline V gene.

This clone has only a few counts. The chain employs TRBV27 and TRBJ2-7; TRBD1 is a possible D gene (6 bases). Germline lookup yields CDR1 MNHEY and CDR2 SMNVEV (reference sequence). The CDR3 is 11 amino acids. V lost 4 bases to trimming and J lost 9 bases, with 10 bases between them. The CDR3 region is CASSSTGRQYF. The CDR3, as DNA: TGTGCCAGCAGTTCAACAGGGAGGCAGTACTTC.

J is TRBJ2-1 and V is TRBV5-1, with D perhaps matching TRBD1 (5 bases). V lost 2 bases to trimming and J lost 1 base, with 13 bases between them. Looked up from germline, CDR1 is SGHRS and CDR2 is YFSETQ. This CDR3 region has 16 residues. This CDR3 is CASSFTGLGSYNEQFF. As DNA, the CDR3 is TGCGCCAGCAGCTTTACAGGCCTGGGGTCCTACAATGAGCAGTTCTTC.

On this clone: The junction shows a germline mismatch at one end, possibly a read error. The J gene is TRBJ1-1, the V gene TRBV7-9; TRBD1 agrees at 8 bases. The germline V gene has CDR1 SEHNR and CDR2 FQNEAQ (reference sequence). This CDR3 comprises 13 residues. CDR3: CSSSLDRVTEAFF. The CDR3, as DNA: TGTTCCAGCAGCTTGGACAGGGTCACTGAAGCTTTCTTT.

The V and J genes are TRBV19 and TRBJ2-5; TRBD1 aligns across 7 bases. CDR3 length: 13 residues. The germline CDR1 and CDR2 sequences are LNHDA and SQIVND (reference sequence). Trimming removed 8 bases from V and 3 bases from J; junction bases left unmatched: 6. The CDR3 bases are TGTGCCAGTTCGTCCGACAGGGAAGAGACCCAGTACTTC. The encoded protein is CASSSDREETQYF.

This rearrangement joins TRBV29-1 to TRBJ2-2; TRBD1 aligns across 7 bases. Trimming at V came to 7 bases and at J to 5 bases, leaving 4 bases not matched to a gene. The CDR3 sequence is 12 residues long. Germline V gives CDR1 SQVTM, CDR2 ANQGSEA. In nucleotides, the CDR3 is TGCAGCGGAGGGACAGAAACCGGGGAGCTGTTTTTT. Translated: CSGGTETGELFF.

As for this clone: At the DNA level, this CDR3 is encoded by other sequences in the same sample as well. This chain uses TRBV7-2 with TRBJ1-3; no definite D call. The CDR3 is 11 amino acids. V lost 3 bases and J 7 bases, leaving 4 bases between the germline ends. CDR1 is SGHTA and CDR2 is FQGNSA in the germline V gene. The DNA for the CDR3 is TGTGCCAGCAGCTTCCTCAACACCATATATTTT. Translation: CASSFLNTIYF. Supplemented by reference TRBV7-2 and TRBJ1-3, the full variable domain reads GAGVSQSPSNKVTEKGKDVELRCDPISGHTALYWYRQSLGQGLEFLIYFQGNSAPDKSGLPSDRFSAERTGGSVSTLTIQRTQQEDSAVYLCASSFLNTIYFGEGSWLTVV.

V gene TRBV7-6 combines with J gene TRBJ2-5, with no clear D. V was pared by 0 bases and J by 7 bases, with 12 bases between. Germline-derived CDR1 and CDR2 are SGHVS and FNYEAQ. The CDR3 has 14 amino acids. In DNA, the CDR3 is TGTGCCAGCAGCTTAGCTTCCCCGCCGGGGACCCAGTACTTC. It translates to CASSLASPPGTQYF.

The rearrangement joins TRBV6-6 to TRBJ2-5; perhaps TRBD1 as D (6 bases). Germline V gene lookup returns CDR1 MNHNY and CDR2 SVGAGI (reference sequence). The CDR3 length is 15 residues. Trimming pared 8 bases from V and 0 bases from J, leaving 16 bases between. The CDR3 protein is CASWGSRDNQETQYF. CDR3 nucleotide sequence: TGTGCCAGCTGGGGCTCCCGGGACAACCAAGAGACCCAGTACTTC.

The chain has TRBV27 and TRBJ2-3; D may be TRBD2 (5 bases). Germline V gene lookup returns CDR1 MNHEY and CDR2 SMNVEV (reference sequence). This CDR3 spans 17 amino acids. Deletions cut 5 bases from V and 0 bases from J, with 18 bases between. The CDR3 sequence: CASSRKLSVTSTDTQYF. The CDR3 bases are TGTGCCAGCAGTCGAAAACTTAGCGTAACTAGCACAGATACGCAGTATTTT.

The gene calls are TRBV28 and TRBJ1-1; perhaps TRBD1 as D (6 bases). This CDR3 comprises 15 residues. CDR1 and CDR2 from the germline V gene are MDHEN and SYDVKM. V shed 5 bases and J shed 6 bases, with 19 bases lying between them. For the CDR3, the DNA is TGTGCCAGCAGTATCCGACAGGCCGTAGGGGCTGAAGCTTTCTTT. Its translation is CASSIRQAVGAEAFF.

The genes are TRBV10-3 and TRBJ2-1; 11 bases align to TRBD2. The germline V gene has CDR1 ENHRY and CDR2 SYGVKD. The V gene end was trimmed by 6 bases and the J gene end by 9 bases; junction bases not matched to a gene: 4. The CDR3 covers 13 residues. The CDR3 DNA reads TGTGCCATCAGACTAGCGGGGGAAGGTGAGCAGTTCTTC. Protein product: CAIRLAGEGEQFF.

Written as DNA, the CDR3 is TGTGCCAGCAGCTTGGTAGTGACAACGAACACCGGGGAGCTGTTTTTT. It specifies CASSLVVTTNTGELFF. The chain carries TRBV5-5 and TRBJ2-2; D not certain. The germline V gene encodes CDR1 SGHKS and CDR2 YYEKEE (reference sequence). The CDR3 has 16 amino acids. Trimming stripped 0 bases from V and 0 bases from J, with 9 bases between.

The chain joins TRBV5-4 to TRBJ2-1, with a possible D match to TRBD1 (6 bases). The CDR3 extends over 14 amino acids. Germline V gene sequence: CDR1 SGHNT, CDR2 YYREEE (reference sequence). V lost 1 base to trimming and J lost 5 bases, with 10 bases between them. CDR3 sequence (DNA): TGTGCCAGCAGCTTGCTCGGGGACAACAATGAGCAGTTCTTC. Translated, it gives CASSLLGDNNEQFF.

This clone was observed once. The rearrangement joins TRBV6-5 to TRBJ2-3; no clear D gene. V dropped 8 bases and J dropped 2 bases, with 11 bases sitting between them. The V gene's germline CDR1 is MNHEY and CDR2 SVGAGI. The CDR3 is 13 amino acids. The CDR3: CASPIVLTDTQYF. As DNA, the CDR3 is TGTGCCAGCCCCATAGTACTCACAGATACGCAGTATTTT.

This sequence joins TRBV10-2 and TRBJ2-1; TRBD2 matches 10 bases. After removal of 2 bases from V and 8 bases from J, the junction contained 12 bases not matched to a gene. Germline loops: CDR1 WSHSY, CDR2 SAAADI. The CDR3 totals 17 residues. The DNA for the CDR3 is TGCGCCAGCAGTGAGAAGGGAGCGGGGGGGCGTAAGGATGAGCAGTTCTTC. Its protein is CASSEKGAGGRKDEQFF.

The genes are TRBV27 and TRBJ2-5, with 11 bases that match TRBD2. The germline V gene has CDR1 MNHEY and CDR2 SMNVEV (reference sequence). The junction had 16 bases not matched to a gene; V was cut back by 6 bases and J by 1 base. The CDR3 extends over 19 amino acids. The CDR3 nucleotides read TGTGCCAGCAGCCAAATAACTAGCGGGGGCGCCCCCTTCCAAGAGACCCAGTACTTC. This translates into CASSQITSGGAPFQETQYF.

The CDR3 DNA reads as TGCAGCGTGGAAAAGGGGGACAGGGGGCTCCGAAGCGGCTACACCTTC. Its protein product is CSVEKGDRGLRSGYTF. The chain is built from TRBV29-1 and TRBJ1-2, with 12 positions matching TRBD1. Germline CDR1 is SQVTM and CDR2 is ANQGSEA. There are 16 residues in the CDR3. V trimming: 6 bases; J trimming: 8 bases; junction bases outside the gene matches: 16. The full variable domain, completed using reference TRBV29-1 and TRBJ1-2, is SAVISQKPSRDICQRGTSLTIQCQVDSQVTMMFWYRQQPGQSLTLIATANQGSEATYESGFVIDKFPISRPNLTFSTLTVSNMSPEDSSIYLCSVEKGDRGLRSGYTFGSGTRLTVV.

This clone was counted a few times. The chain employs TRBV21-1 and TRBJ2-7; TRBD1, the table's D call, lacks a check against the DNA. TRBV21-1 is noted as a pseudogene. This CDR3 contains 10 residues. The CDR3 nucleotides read TGTGCCAGCAGGAGGGGGAAGCAGTACGTC. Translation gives CASRRGKQYV.

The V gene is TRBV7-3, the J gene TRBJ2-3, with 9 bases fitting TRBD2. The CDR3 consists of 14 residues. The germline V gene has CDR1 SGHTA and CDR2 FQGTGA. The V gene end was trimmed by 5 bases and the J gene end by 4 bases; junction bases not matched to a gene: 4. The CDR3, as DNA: TGTGCCAGCAGCCCGGGACTAGCCTCAGATACGCAGTATTTT. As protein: CASSPGLASDTQYF.